This entry lists 21 T cell receptor beta chains sequenced from one sample in a study of regulatory T cells in long-lasting Graves disease (dated by TCRdb to about 2021). To prepare the library, multiplex PCR was applied. Sequencing used an Illumina HiSeq 4000. iRepertoire HTBI primers and Arm-PCR amplification of CDR3 regions were used to construct TCR beta libraries. The public sequencing data were trimmed at Q25 with fastp and processed into clonotypes with MiXCR by TCRdb, which kept only in-frame beta chains. All rows with the same CDR3 protein become a single entry with the most common DNA and genes. The sample table records more than 300,000 distinct CDR3 sequences; about an eighth of these occur just once. Around 18% of the sample is held by the ten biggest clonotypes. The time point label, read with the paper, signifies: newly diagnosed GD, antithyroid drugs for less than 3 months. For both TCR sequencing and RNA sequencing, RNA was extracted from PBMCs using TRIzol.

The sample was also reused in another study, on T cells in Graves' hyperthyroidism and ophthalmopathy.

Material: peripheral blood mononuclear cells (PBMCs), obtained at new diagnosis, from a patient treated with antithyroid drugs. The receptors originated from a woman between 18 and 30 years old with Graves disease. Donor details come from another sample of the same person, matched by shared clones.

This clonotype has a handful of counts. J is TRBJ2-7 and V is TRBV4-1; D is undetermined. Per germline, CDR1 MGHRA and CDR2 YSYEKL. With 0 bases removed from V and 6 bases from J, the gap between germline ends came to 9 bases. CDR3 length: 13 amino acids. The CDR3: CASSQDEVSEQYV. CDR3 nucleotide sequence: TGCGCCAGCAGCCAAGACGAAGTCTCCGAGCAGTACGTC.

The CDR3 loop is CASSYNLERTEAFF. The CDR3 DNA reads TGTGCCAGCAGTTATAACCTTGAGAGGACTGAAGCTTTCTTT. The rearrangement uses TRBV6-9 and TRBJ1-1, with unresolved D. Germline values: CDR1 MNHGY, CDR2 SVAAGI. The CDR3 totals 14 residues. V lost 2 bases and J 5 bases, leaving 12 bases between the germline ends.

This clonotype was seen only a few times. V usage is TRBV30 and J usage is TRBJ2-5, with D perhaps given as TRBD1 or TRBD2 (5 bases each). The CDR3 is 13 residues long. Trimming pared 2 bases from V and 6 bases from J, leaving 13 bases between. CDR1 and CDR2 from the germline V gene are GTSNPN and SVGIG (reference sequence). The DNA for the CDR3 is TGTGCCTGGAGTACGTCTCCGGGGCAGACCCAGTACTTC. As protein: CAWSTSPGQTQYF.

This clonotype was seen many times. This sequence joins TRBV7-8 and TRBJ2-2, with 8 bases aligning to TRBD1. CDR1 is SGHVS and CDR2 is FQNEAQ in the germline V gene. V dropped 11 bases and J dropped 2; count of bases not matched to a gene: 16. The CDR3 runs 17 residues. This CDR3 is CALDRDKPTFNTGELFF. CDR3 DNA sequence: TGTGCCCTGGACAGGGACAAACCAACCTTTAACACCGGGGAGCTGTTTTTT.

This clonotype was recorded many times. The CDR3 spells CSVGGRVYNEQFF. DNA for the CDR3: TGCAGCGTCGGCGGGAGGGTTTACAATGAGCAGTTCTTC. The chain joins TRBV29-1 to TRBJ2-1; 9 bases agree with TRBD2. The CDR3 runs to 13 residues. V lost 6 bases, J lost 4 bases, and 4 bases stayed unmatched. Germline CDR1 and CDR2: SQVTM and ANQGSEA.

J is TRBJ2-5 and V is TRBV9, with D hard to call. This CDR3 spans 16 amino acids. V was trimmed by 4 bases and J by 7 bases, leaving 23 bases between them. In germline, CDR1 is SGDLS, CDR2 YYNGEE. CDR3 DNA: TGTGCCAGCAGCCCCAGGTCGGGTCCCCATAGCACGACCCAGTACTTC. Translating it yields CASSPRSGPHSTTQYF. Combining the CDR3 with reference TRBV9 and TRBJ2-5 gives the whole variable domain DSGVTQTPKHLITATGQRVTLRCSPRSGDLSVYWYQQSLDQGLQFLIQYYNGEERAKGNILERFSAQQFPDLHSELNLSSLELGDSALYFCASSPRSGPHSTTQYFGPGTRLLVL.

This clonotype came up many times. The V and J genes are TRBV6-2 or TRBV6-3 and TRBJ2-1; 9 bases are a match to TRBD1. This CDR3 spans 16 amino acids. V was clipped by 5 bases and J by 5 bases; unmatched bases: 10. Germline V lookup: CDR1 MNHEY, CDR2 SVGEGT. CDR3 sequence reads: CASSKQGARENNEQFF. DNA for the CDR3: TGTGCCAGCAGTAAACAGGGGGCAAGGGAAAACAATGAGCAGTTCTTC.

Many counts were recorded for this clonotype. This rearrangement joins TRBV6-9 to TRBJ1-6; no reliable D call. From germline, CDR1 is MNHGY and CDR2 SVAAGI. The CDR3 spans 17 residues. V was cut by 3 bases and J by 0 bases, with 12 bases left in between. The CDR3 loop reads CASSYAGGGSYNSPLHF. DNA for the CDR3: TGTGCCAGCAGTTACGCGGGAGGCGGCTCCTATAATTCACCCCTCCACTTT.

This clonotype has ten or more counts. This rearrangement joins TRBV12-3 or TRBV12-4 to TRBJ2-1, with 8 bases lining up with TRBD2. This CDR3 contains 17 residues. V trimming: 2 bases; J trimming: 0 bases; junction bases outside the gene matches: 6. The CDR3 reads CASSLYSGGSSYNEQFF. The CDR3 coding sequence is TGTGCCAGCAGTTTATACAGCGGGGGAAGCTCCTACAATGAGCAGTTCTTC.

This clonotype was counted between two and nine times. The genes are TRBV20-1 and TRBJ2-7; D gene ambiguous. Germline V gives CDR1 DFQATT, CDR2 SNEGSKA (reference sequence). V lost 6 bases, J lost 3 bases, and 6 bases lay in between. This CDR3 has 10 residues. The CDR3 nucleotides are TGCAGTGCAAGGCTCTACGAGCAGTACTTC. This sequence encodes CSARLYEQYF.

This clonotype was seen repeatedly, ten times or more. The genes are TRBV12-3 or TRBV12-4 and TRBJ1-1; no clear D gene. Trimming removed 1 base from V and 6 bases from J, with 9 bases in between. The CDR3 is made up of 13 amino acids. In nucleotides, the CDR3 is TGTGCCAGCAGTTTAGTCGCCGAGGCTGAAGCTTTCTTT. This translates into CASSLVAEAEAFF.

This clonotype was observed a few times. The genes are TRBV7-8 and TRBJ1-5, with unresolved D. This CDR3 comprises 17 residues. Germline lookup yields CDR1 SGHVS and CDR2 FQNEAQ. V dropped 5 bases and J dropped 2 bases, with 19 bases sitting between them. The CDR3 DNA follows: TGTGCCAGCAGCCCTAGGGTTCGCATCAGCGGCAATCAGCCCCAGCATTTT. Its protein is CASSPRVRISGNQPQHF.

Ten or more counts support this clonotype. The chain has TRBV12-5 and TRBJ2-7; the D gene could be TRBD1 or TRBD2 (5 bases each). The V end lost 4 bases, the J end lost 0 bases, and 7 bases lay between the germline ends. CDR1 LGHNT and CDR2 FRNRAP come from the germline V gene. The CDR3 is made up of 13 amino acids. This chain's CDR3 is CASGWDRSYEQYV. CDR3 DNA sequence: TGTGCTAGTGGTTGGGACCGCTCCTACGAGCAGTACGTC.

In regard to this clonotype: Given a much more abundant clone one base away, this may be a read error. This chain uses TRBV5-1 with TRBJ2-7; D might be TRBD2 (5 bases). The germline V gene has CDR1 SGHRS and CDR2 YFSETQ. Trimming stripped 3 bases from V and 6 bases from J, with 16 bases between. The CDR3 consists of 14 residues. CDR3 residues: CASSSYKVAGEQYV. CDR3 DNA sequence: TGCGCCAGCAGCTCTTACAAGGTGGCGGGCGAGCAGTACGTC.

This clonotype was seen at least ten times. Here the CDR3 reads CSVTIFNEQFF. The CDR3 DNA follows: TGCAGCGTTACGATATTTAATGAGCAGTTCTTC. The chain employs TRBV29-1 and TRBJ2-1; no clear D. V was clipped by 5 bases and J by 7 bases, with 9 bases between them. Germline assignment: CDR1 SQVTM and CDR2 ANQGSEA. The CDR3 loop spans 11 amino acids.

This clonotype was detected ten times or more. V usage is TRBV6-1 and J usage is TRBJ2-7, with 8 bases lining up with TRBD1. The trim removed 5 bases at V and 1 base at J, leaving 4 bases unmatched. This CDR3 is built from 14 residues. CDR1 and CDR2 from the germline V gene are MNHNS and SASEGT. DNA of the CDR3: TGTGCCAGCAGTATGACAGGGGAATCCTACGAGCAGTACGTC. Translated, it gives CASSMTGESYEQYV.

This chain connects TRBV19 to TRBJ2-2; D perhaps matches TRBD2 (5 bases). Per germline, CDR1 LNHDA and CDR2 SQIVND (reference sequence). Between the trimmed V and J ends, which lost 3 bases and 3 bases, there was a span of 8 bases. This CDR3 has 14 residues. The CDR3 coding sequence is TGTGCCAGTAGTATCTTGAGGGACACCGGGGAGCTGTTTTTT. Translated: CASSILRDTGELFF.

This clonotype was detected many times. The chain has TRBV18 and TRBJ1-1; TRBD1 might be the D (5 bases). The ends were cut back, 4 bases at V and 1 base at J, with 22 bases in the middle. The CDR3 runs 18 residues. Germline CDR1 is KGHSH and CDR2 is LQKENI. The CDR3 region has the DNA TGTGCCAGCTCACGACTAGGACACCCAGCTTCGGAGAACACTGAAGCTTTCTTT. Amino acids: CASSRLGHPASENTEAFF. Together with reference TRBV18 and TRBJ1-1, the CDR3 gives the full variable domain: NAGVMQNPRHLVRRRGQEARLRCSPMKGHSHVYWYRQLPEEGLKFMVYLQKENIIDESGMPKERFSAEFPKEGPSILRIQQVVRGDSAAYFCASSRLGHPASENTEAFFGQGTRLTVV.

This clonotype was recorded a few times. J is TRBJ2-1 and V is TRBV6-2 or TRBV6-3; weak D call: TRBD2 (5 bases). Germline V lookup: CDR1 MNHEY, CDR2 SVGEGT. This CDR3 has 17 amino acids. V was cut by 1 base and J by 5 bases, with 18 bases left in between. The CDR3 spells CASSYFLTGGLNNEQFF. The DNA of the CDR3 is TGTGCCAGCAGTTACTTCCTTACGGGCGGGCTTAACAATGAGCAGTTCTTC.

In this sample, this clonotype turned up many times. The V and J genes are TRBV11-2 and TRBJ1-1; the match to TRBD1 covers 7 bases. V gave up 2 bases and J gave up 7 bases; unmatched junction bases: 10. The CDR3 has 15 amino acids. CDR1 and CDR2 (germline): SGHAT, FQNNGV. CDR3 amino acids: CASSLLTGLSVEAFF. DNA of the CDR3: TGTGCCAGCAGCTTATTGACAGGGCTCTCGGTTGAAGCTTTCTTT.

The V and J genes are TRBV24-1 and TRBJ2-3; D is perhaps TRBD1 (5 bases). Looked up from germline, CDR1 is KGHDR and CDR2 is SFDVKD. With 4 bases removed from V and 4 bases from J, the gap between germline ends came to 20 bases. The CDR3 is made up of 17 amino acids. This CDR3 reads CATSDPTGSVGPDTQYF. DNA of the CDR3: TGTGCCACCAGTGACCCGACTGGCTCCGTGGGGCCAGATACGCAGTATTTT.